One and the same sample provided the 28 T cell receptor beta chains below, sequenced in a study of blood T cell repertoires in COVID-19. The assay was immunoSEQ multiplex PCR, and TCRdb's table has in-frame clones only and misses some. The profile shows more than 300,000 clones, approximately 92% of them singletons. The sample was PBMCs or T cells enriched from blood (not recorded which). Every receptor here comes from a woman in her 30s who had recovered from COVID-19.

The rearrangement links TRBV25-1 to TRBJ1-5; D call uncertain. Germline V lookup: CDR1 MGHDK, CDR2 SYGVNS. CDR3 size: 12 residues. Between the trimmed V and J ends, which lost 6 bases and 6 bases, there was a span of 9 bases. This chain's CDR3 is CASSLTLQPQHF. The CDR3 bases are TGTGCCAGCAGCTTAACTCTTCAGCCCCAGCATTTT.

V and J are TRBV7-9 and TRBJ1-1; TRBD1 is a possible D gene (6 bases). The CDR3 sequence is 16 residues long. Trimming removed 5 bases from V and 0 bases from J, with 16 bases in between. Germline V lookup: CDR1 SEHNR, CDR2 FQNEAQ (reference sequence). The CDR3 region has the DNA TGTGCCAGCAGCCCACGGACAGACGCCTTGAACACTGAAGCTTTCTTT. The encoded protein is CASSPRTDALNTEAFF.

This clone was observed a handful of times. This chain joins TRBV6-5 and TRBJ1-2, with TRBD1 identical over 8 bases. With V trimmed by 2 bases and J by 4 bases, 6 bases remained unmatched. This CDR3 has 15 amino acids. Germline values: CDR1 MNHEY, CDR2 SVGAGI. This CDR3 reads CASSYATGDPYGYTF. In nucleotides, the CDR3 is TGTGCCAGCAGTTACGCGACAGGGGACCCCTATGGCTACACCTTC.

V gene TRBV28 combines with J gene TRBJ1-5, with D hard to call. V gave up 3 bases and J gave up 7 bases, with 7 bases separating them. There are 12 residues in the CDR3. CDR1 and CDR2 from the germline V gene are MDHEN and SYDVKM. This CDR3 is CASSFPAQPQHF. CDR3 DNA: TGTGCCAGCAGTTTCCCCGCGCAGCCCCAGCATTTT. Combining the CDR3 with reference TRBV28 and TRBJ1-5 gives the whole variable domain DVKVTQSSRYLVKRTGEKVFLECVQDMDHENMFWYRQDPGLGLRLIYFSYDVKMKEKGDIPEGYSVSREKKERFSLILESASTNQTSMYLCASSFPAQPQHFGDGTRLSIL.

The chain couples TRBV4-2 to TRBJ1-4, with D perhaps matching TRBD1 (6 bases). The CDR3 sequence is 15 residues long. Trimming shortened V by 3 bases and J by 4 bases, and 12 bases separated the two germline ends. CDR1 and CDR2 from the germline V gene are LGHNA and YNFKEQ. Written as DNA, the CDR3 is TGTGCCAGCAGCCAGGGGACAACCTTTAATGAAAAACTGTTTTTT. This encodes CASSQGTTFNEKLFF.

V gene TRBV11-2 combines with J gene TRBJ1-2, with a possible D match to TRBD1 (5 bases). The CDR3 runs 15 residues. CDR1 and CDR2 from the germline V gene are SGHAT and FQNNGV. The V gene lost 4 bases and the J gene lost 4 bases, with 16 bases spanning the gap. CDR3 amino acids: CASSSVAGWGYGYTF. The CDR3 DNA reads TGTGCCAGCAGCTCTGTTGCAGGGTGGGGCTATGGCTACACCTTC.

The chain recombines TRBV12-3 or TRBV12-4 with TRBJ1-6; D is unclear. V dropped 3 bases and J dropped 8 bases, with 8 bases sitting between them. The CDR3 contains 13 residues. The CDR3 region is CASSFDLDSPLHF. CDR3 in DNA: TGTGCCAGCAGTTTCGATTTAGATTCACCCCTCCACTTT.

V gene TRBV9 combines with J gene TRBJ1-3; 10 nucleotides match TRBD1. The CDR3 totals 17 residues. Germline loops: CDR1 SGDLS, CDR2 YYNGEE. Trimming removed 3 bases from V and 0 bases from J; junction bases left unmatched: 6. In DNA form, the CDR3 reads TGTGCCAGCAGCGCTCTGGACAGGGGGTACTCTGGAAACACCATATATTTT. Its translation: CASSALDRGYSGNTIYF.

The chain uses TRBV20-1 and TRBJ1-1, with D possibly matching TRBD1 (5 bases). Trimming took off 8 bases at V and 8 bases at J, with 15 bases between the two ends. Germline CDR1 is DFQATT and CDR2 is SNEGSKA (reference sequence). The CDR3 has 11 residues. The CDR3 is CSPRDGGEAFF. For the CDR3, the DNA is TGCAGTCCGCGAGACGGGGGAGAAGCTTTCTTT.

The J gene is TRBJ1-3, the V gene TRBV10-3, with 8 nucleotides matching TRBD1. Germline CDR1 reads ENHRY; CDR2 reads SYGVKD. CDR3 length: 18 residues. Germline trimming cut 3 bases from V and 0 bases from J; bases unmatched to any gene: 10. CDR3 in DNA: TGTGCCATCAGTGAAACCGGGACAGGCCTTATCTCTGGAAACACCATATATTTT. Translation gives CAISETGTGLISGNTIYF.

The chain has TRBV28 and TRBJ1-5; no clear D. CDR3 length: 14 residues. Trimming cost V 1 base and J 7 bases, with 11 bases left between them. Germline lookup yields CDR1 MDHEN and CDR2 SYDVKM. The CDR3 is CASSLFARGQPQHF. In nucleotides, the CDR3 is TGTGCCAGCAGTTTATTTGCGCGAGGCCAGCCCCAGCATTTT. Filled out from reference TRBV28 and TRBJ1-5, the complete variable domain reads DVKVTQSSRYLVKRTGEKVFLECVQDMDHENMFWYRQDPGLGLRLIYFSYDVKMKEKGDIPEGYSVSREKKERFSLILESASTNQTSMYLCASSLFARGQPQHFGDGTRLSIL.

This chain links TRBV13 with TRBJ2-1; 7 nucleotides align to TRBD2. From germline, CDR1 is PRHDT and CDR2 FYEKMQ (reference sequence). With 5 bases clipped from V and 4 bases from J, the junction kept 8 bases outside the gene matches. The CDR3 is 15 amino acids. The CDR3 nucleotides read TGTGCCAGCAGCCATCGGGGGGTATCATACAATGAGCAGTTCTTC. As protein: CASSHRGVSYNEQFF.

V usage is TRBV4-1 and J usage is TRBJ2-7; 10 nucleotides agree with TRBD2. Germline trimming cut 3 bases from V and 3 bases from J; bases unmatched to any gene: 5. CDR1 and CDR2 from the germline V gene are MGHRA and YSYEKL. The CDR3 runs to 15 residues. The CDR3, as DNA: TGCGCCAGCAGCCAGGGGACTAGCGTAGACTACGAGCAGTACTTC. Its protein is CASSQGTSVDYEQYF.

This chain connects TRBV7-2 to TRBJ2-3, with unresolved D. This CDR3 has 13 amino acids. Germline V CDR1 and CDR2: SGHTA, FQGNSA. Trimming removed 2 bases from V and 2 bases from J, with 5 bases in between. Here the CDR3 reads CASSLQNTDTQYF. The DNA of the CDR3 is TGTGCCAGCAGCTTACAGAACACAGATACGCAGTATTTT.

The chain couples TRBV5-1 to TRBJ2-6; maybe TRBD1 (6 bases). V shed 3 bases and J shed 4 bases, with 11 bases lying between them. Germline V lookup: CDR1 SGHRS, CDR2 YFSETQ. The CDR3 totals 15 residues. The CDR3 DNA reads as TGCGCCAGCAGCTCACAGGGTCAAGGGGCCAACGTCCTGACTTTC. Translated, it gives CASSSQGQGANVLTF.

V and J are TRBV28 and TRBJ1-6; TRBD1 aligns across 7 bases. This CDR3 is built from 16 residues. Losses at the gene ends were 8 bases for V and 7 bases for J; bases not matched to a gene: 14. Germline V lookup: CDR1 MDHEN, CDR2 SYDVKM. The CDR3 loop reads CASRGGRWGYNSPLHF. The CDR3 nucleotides are TGTGCCAGCCGAGGGGGCAGGTGGGGTTACAATTCACCCCTCCACTTT.

This clone appeared a single time. This chain links TRBV7-2 with TRBJ2-7; D remains unclear. V was trimmed by 1 base and J by 1 base, leaving 8 bases between them. CDR1 SGHTA and CDR2 FQGNSA come from the germline V gene. The CDR3 contains 14 residues. CDR3 DNA sequence: TGTGCCAGCAGCTTAGTCCAGTCGTCCTACGAGCAGTACTTC. It is translated as CASSLVQSSYEQYF. The variable domain in full, with the rest retrieved from reference TRBV7-2 and TRBJ2-7, is GAGVSQSPSNKVTEKGKDVELRCDPISGHTALYWYRQSLGQGLEFLIYFQGNSAPDKSGLPSDRFSAERTGGSVSTLTIQRTQQEDSAVYLCASSLVQSSYEQYFGPGTRLTVT.

The gene calls are TRBV27 and TRBJ2-3; 9 bases are shared with TRBD2. V shed 2 bases and J 5 bases; nucleotides not matched to a gene: 2. The CDR3 length is 14 residues. Germline V gives CDR1 MNHEY, CDR2 SMNVEV (reference sequence). CDR3 sequence: CASSLQLAGDTQYF. The CDR3 nucleotides read TGTGCCAGCAGTTTACAACTAGCGGGAGATACGCAGTATTTT.

This chain joins TRBV18 and TRBJ2-1; D is perhaps TRBD2 (7 bases). This CDR3 is built from 16 residues. V shed 5 bases and J shed 2 bases, with 16 bases lying between them. Looked up from germline, CDR1 is KGHSH and CDR2 is LQKENI. This CDR3 reads CASSSLRGATYNEQFF. Written as DNA, the CDR3 is TGTGCCAGCTCAAGCTTACGGGGGGCAACCTACAATGAGCAGTTCTTC.

V gene TRBV19 combines with J gene TRBJ2-7; 9 bases match TRBD2. The germline CDR1 and CDR2 sequences are LNHDA and SQIVND (reference sequence). The trim removed 6 bases at V and 4 bases at J, leaving 10 bases unmatched. This CDR3 region has 15 residues. The CDR3 here is CASRELAGRVYEQYF. CDR3 nucleotides: TGTGCCAGTAGGGAGCTAGCGGGAAGGGTGTACGAGCAGTACTTC.

This chain uses TRBV11-3 with TRBJ2-7, with 9 positions matching TRBD2. Trimming removed 0 bases from V and 4 bases from J; junction bases left unmatched: 13. Germline CDR1 SGHNT, CDR2 YENEEA. The CDR3 covers 18 residues. The DNA of the CDR3 is TGTGCCAGCAGCTTAGAGGCTAGCGGGATCGCATTAGGGTACGAGCAGTACTTC. Its protein is CASSLEASGIALGYEQYF.

The V gene is TRBV7-9, the J gene TRBJ1-3; a possible D gene is TRBD1 (5 bases). The CDR3 extends over 14 amino acids. In germline, CDR1 is SEHNR, CDR2 FQNEAQ (reference sequence). V lost 6 bases to trimming and J lost 3 bases, with 12 bases between them. The CDR3 DNA is TGTGCCAGCAGTGAGAAGGGGTTTGGAAACACCATATATTTT. This gives the protein CASSEKGFGNTIYF.

This rearrangement joins TRBV6-1 to TRBJ2-6; D not certain. CDR3 size: 16 residues. Per germline, CDR1 MNHNS and CDR2 SASEGT. The V gene lost 4 bases and the J gene lost 0 bases, with 10 bases spanning the gap. The CDR3 region is CASSAKTGSGANVLTF. In DNA form, the CDR3 reads TGTGCCAGCAGTGCCAAGACGGGCTCTGGGGCCAACGTCCTGACTTTC.

Here the CDR3 DNA reads TGTGCCAGCAGCCAAGATCTGTATGTTCAGTACTTC. Translation: CASSQDLYVQYF. This chain links TRBV4-2 with TRBJ2-4, with D unclear. Germline CDR1 LGHNA, CDR2 YNFKEQ. With 0 bases removed from V and 11 bases from J, the gap between germline ends came to 8 bases. The CDR3 is 12 amino acids.

This sequence joins TRBV6-5 and TRBJ2-5, with D perhaps TRBD1 (6 bases). The germline V gene encodes CDR1 MNHEY and CDR2 SVGAGI. CDR3 length equals 15 residues. V was shortened by 5 bases and J by 2 bases, with 15 bases between the two germline ends. Written as DNA, the CDR3 is TGTGCCAGCAGTCAGGGGATCGGACCTCAAGAGACCCAGTACTTC. It translates to CASSQGIGPQETQYF.

This sequence joins TRBV6-1 and TRBJ2-1, with D possibly being TRBD1 (5 bases). The germline V gene encodes CDR1 MNHNS and CDR2 SASEGT. Trimming shortened V by 2 bases and J by 9 bases, and 20 bases separated the two germline ends. This CDR3 contains 16 residues. Written as DNA, the CDR3 is TGTGCCAGCAGTGAAAACCCCGCCTGGGGCCGAACTGAGCAGTTCTTC. It encodes CASSENPAWGRTEQFF.

This clone was found once. The chain links TRBV28 to TRBJ1-3; D is uncertain. The CDR3 runs 11 residues. The V gene lost 9 bases and the J gene lost 0 bases, with 3 bases spanning the gap. Germline lookup yields CDR1 MDHEN and CDR2 SYDVKM. CDR3 amino acids: CASHSGNTIYF. The CDR3 bases are TGTGCCAGTCACTCTGGAAACACCATATATTTT.

V and J are TRBV18 and TRBJ1-3, with TRBD1 as a possible D gene (5 bases). The CDR3 has 15 residues. The germline CDR1 and CDR2 sequences are KGHSH and LQKENI. With 3 bases removed from V and 4 bases from J, the gap between germline ends came to 13 bases. The CDR3 loop reads CASSPGGETGNTIYF. The CDR3 region has the DNA TGTGCCAGCTCACCCGGGGGGGAAACCGGAAACACCATATATTTT.